These T cell receptor beta chains were read from a single sample in a study of identical twins. TCRdb recomputed calls from the 5' RACE reads with MiXCR, one row per CDR3 protein. The sample yields about 430,000 distinct CDR3 sequences, approximately 17% seen once. The sample comprised naive T cells sorted from blood. These receptor sequences come from a man aged 45-65 years in good health. Each CDR3 is given with its conserved first and last residue. D genes are given only for firm matches. The listing skips clone size in some rows; elsewhere it reads once, few, many or a size class.

NA,TRBV3-1,TRBJ2-1,few,TGTGCCAGCAGCCCCGGCCGAGGGTCCTACAATGAGCAGTTCTTC,CASSPGRGSYNEQFF
NA,TRBV4-2,TRBJ2-2,many,TGTGCCAGCAGCCGCAGGACAGACTACACCGGGGAGCTGTTTTTT,CASSRRTDYTGELFF
NA,TRBV4-1,TRBJ1-2,few,TGCGCCAGCAGCCACCGTAACTATGGCTACACCTTC,CASSHRNYGYTF
NA,TRBV7-9,TRBJ1-1,many,TGTGCCAGCAGCTTAGTTAGGGGTGAAGCTTTCTTT,CASSLVRGEAFF
NA,TRBV24-1,TRBJ2-6,NA,TGTGCCACGGCCGGGACCGGCTCCCCCCGAGGGGCCAACGTCCTGACTTTC,CATAGTGSPRGANVLTF
TRBD2,TRBV7-3,TRBJ2-1,many,TGTGCCAGCAGCGTGGGACTAGCGGGAGTTGATGAGCAGTTCTTC,CASSVGLAGVDEQFF
NA,TRBV10-3,TRBJ2-2,NA,TGTGCCATCCGGGACCGAGCGCCCACCGGGGAGCTGTTTTTT,CAIRDRAPTGELFF
NA,TRBV12-3/TRBV12-4,TRBJ1-1,NA,TGTGCCAGCAGTTTAGCTCGGGCTGAAGCTTTCTTT,CASSLARAEAFF
NA,TRBV11-2,TRBJ2-5,many,TGTGCCAGCAGCTCCCGACAGTGGAGAGGAGAGACCCAGTACTTC,CASSSRQWRGETQYF
NA,TRBV10-3,TRBJ2-5,many,TGTGCCATCAGTGGGGTTGCGAAAGAGACCCAGTACTTC,CAISGVAKETQYF
TRBD2,TRBV7-9,TRBJ2-2,NA,TGTGCCAGCAGCTTAAGACTAGCGGACACCGGGGAGCTGTTTTTT,CASSLRLADTGELFF
TRBD2,TRBV5-1,TRBJ2-7,NA,TGCGCCAGCAGCTTGGAACCGGGACTAGCGGTGGATTGGTGGTACTTC,CASSLEPGLAVDWWYF
NA,TRBV11-2,TRBJ1-3,NA,TGTGCCAGCAGCCAAAAGCGTTTCTCTGGAAACACCATATATTTT,CASSQKRFSGNTIYF
NA,TRBV5-1,TRBJ2-1,NA,TGCGCCAGCGCCTTTAACCACCTCAATGAGCAGTTCTTC,CASAFNHLNEQFF
TRBD2,TRBV7-2,TRBJ2-7,many,TGTGCCAGCAAACTACTAGCGGGAGTTCACGAGCAGTACTTC,CASKLLAGVHEQYF
TRBD1,TRBV27,TRBJ1-4,NA,TGTGCCAGCAGGTCGACAGGGTCCCATGAAAAACTGTTTTTT,CASRSTGSHEKLFF
NA,TRBV5-1,TRBJ2-2,many,TGCGCCAGCAGCTTGGATCAGGGCCCCGGGGAGCTGTTTTTT,CASSLDQGPGELFF
NA,TRBV20-1,TRBJ2-1,NA,TGCAGTGCCCCCGGGAAAGCGGGTTCCTCCTACAATGAGCAGTTCTTC,CSAPGKAGSSYNEQFF
TRBD1,TRBV10-3,TRBJ1-2,few,TGTGCCATCAGTGCGACGGACAGGGCTGATGGCTACACCTTC,CAISATDRADGYTF
NA,TRBV20-1,TRBJ1-3,many,TGCAGTGCTAGATCCACTGAGTACTCTGGAAACACCATATATTTT,CSARSTEYSGNTIYF
NA,TRBV7-9,TRBJ2-2,few,TGTGCCAGCAGCTTATCGGGGGACGCCGGGGAGCTGTTTTTT,CASSLSGDAGELFF
NA,TRBV25-1,TRBJ1-5,few,TGTGCCAGCAGTGGGGGGGACAATCAGCCCCAGCATTTT,CASSGGDNQPQHF
TRBD1,TRBV2,TRBJ1-1,few,TGTGCCAGCAGAGAGGACAGGGGGGGAACTGAAGCTTTCTTT,CASREDRGGTEAFF
NA,TRBV7-6,TRBJ1-3,NA,TGTGCCAGCAGCTTAGTACAGGGCCCCCGGCATCGGTCATCTGGAAACACCATATATTTT,CASSLVQGPRHRSSGNTIYF
NA,TRBV6-5,TRBJ1-2,NA,TGTGCCAGCAGTGACCGCTATGGCTACACCTTC,CASSDRYGYTF
TRBD2,TRBV5-6,TRBJ2-7,many,TGTGCCAGCAGTTCGGGGGGGCTCTCCTACGAGCAGTACTTC,CASSSGGLSYEQYF
NA,TRBV5-4,TRBJ2-2,NA,TGTGCCAGCAGCTTGGATAGACTGGCGAACACCGGGGAGCTGTTTTTT,CASSLDRLANTGELFF
NA,TRBV7-2,TRBJ2-7,many,TGTGCCAGCAGCTTAGCGCCGCGGGGGCGTTACGAGCAGTACTTC,CASSLAPRGRYEQYF
NA,TRBV3-1,TRBJ2-7,few,TGTGCCAGCAGCCAAGCGAGCAACGAGCAGTACTTC,CASSQASNEQYF
NA,TRBV29-1,TRBJ2-7,NA,TGCAGCGTTGAGGGGCGTGGATACGAGCAGTACTTC,CSVEGRGYEQYF
TRBD1,TRBV4-1,TRBJ2-2,many,TGCGCCAGCAGCCGCGGACAGGGGATGAACACCGGGGAGCTGTTTTTT,CASSRGQGMNTGELFF
TRBD2,TRBV5-1,TRBJ2-3,few,TGCGCCAGCAGCTTGGACGCTGAGCGGGGGCCCACAGATACGCAGTATTTT,CASSLDAERGPTDTQYF
TRBD1,TRBV4-1,TRBJ1-1,NA,TGCGCCAGCAGCCATCCCGGGACAGGGGACACTGAAGCTTTCTTT,CASSHPGTGDTEAFF
NA,TRBV6-1,TRBJ2-1,few,TGTGCCAGCAGTGAATCTCCGGGGGCCAATGAGCAGTTCTTC,CASSESPGANEQFF
NA,TRBV28,TRBJ2-5,NA,TGTGCCAGCAGTTTCTCTCCCTCGTACCAAGAGACCCAGTACTTC,CASSFSPSYQETQYF
TRBD2,TRBV5-1,TRBJ2-7,few,TGCGCCAGCAGCCCTGGCGCTAGCGGCGACGAGCAGTACTTC,CASSPGASGDEQYF
NA,TRBV28,TRBJ2-3,few,TGTGCCAGCAGTTTAGGGGCTCTTCGGTCAGATACGCAGTATTTT,CASSLGALRSDTQYF
NA,TRBV7-2,TRBJ2-3,few,TGTGCCAGCAGCCAAATGGTGGGAGCCTTCACAGATACGCAGTATTTT,CASSQMVGAFTDTQYF
TRBD1,TRBV3-1,TRBJ1-1,NA,TGTGCCAGCAGCCAATCGTTGTTTCTTGACAGGGTGATGATGATGAACACTGAAGCTTTCTTT,CASSQSLFLDRVMMMNTEAFF
TRBD1,TRBV18,TRBJ2-1,few,TGTGCCAGCTCAAAGGGACAGGACAATGAGCAGTTCTTC,CASSKGQDNEQFF
NA,TRBV11-1,TRBJ1-5,many,TGTGCCAGCAGCGAGACAGAAACTCAGCCCCAGCATTTT,CASSETETQPQHF
NA,TRBV6-1,TRBJ2-2,few,TGTGCCAGCAGAACCGGGGGAACGAACACCGGGGAGCTGTTTTTT,CASRTGGTNTGELFF
TRBD2,TRBV29-1,TRBJ2-1,few,TGCAGCGTTGAAAAAGGACTAGGAGTAAGGTTCTTC,CSVEKGLGVRFF
TRBD2,TRBV5-1,TRBJ2-3,few,TGCGCCAGCAGCTTGGCTAGCGGGGGCGGGACGCAGTATTTT,CASSLASGGGTQYF
TRBD1,TRBV11-2,TRBJ1-3,many,TGTGCCAGCAGCTACCTGACAGGGAGGAATGCTGGAAACACCATATATTTT,CASSYLTGRNAGNTIYF
NA,TRBV6-2/TRBV6-3,TRBJ1-5,many,TGTGCCAGCAGTTACTTAAGTGGAAACAGGGTTGGCAATCAGCCCCAGCATTTT,CASSYLSGNRVGNQPQHF
TRBD1,TRBV7-9,TRBJ2-7,many,TGTGCCAGCAGCTTAAATGCAGGGGGCTCCTACGAGCAGTACTTC,CASSLNAGGSYEQYF
TRBD2,TRBV5-1,TRBJ2-7,many,TGCGCCAGCAGCTTGGGGGTAGCGGGAGCCTACGAGCAGTACTTC,CASSLGVAGAYEQYF
NA,TRBV6-5,TRBJ1-1,many,TGTGCCAGCAGTTACCGTGGGGGGGAGCACACTGAAGCTTTCTTT,CASSYRGGEHTEAFF
NA,TRBV7-2,TRBJ2-6,NA,TGTGCCAGCAGCTTAGGTTGGCCTGGGGCCAACGTCCTGACTTTC,CASSLGWPGANVLTF
TRBD1,TRBV20-1,TRBJ2-5,NA,TGCAGTGCTAGGAGACAGGGCGGAGAGACCCAGTACTTC,CSARRQGGETQYF
NA,TRBV20-1,TRBJ2-1,NA,TGCAGTGCACTGGGCCCGAGAATTTACAATGAGCAGTTCTTC,CSALGPRIYNEQFF
TRBD1,TRBV6-5,TRBJ2-2,NA,TGTGCCAGCAGTTACTCGGTCAGGGGGACCGGGGAGCTGTTTTTT,CASSYSVRGTGELFF
TRBD1,TRBV11-2,TRBJ2-2,many,TGTGCCAGCAGCTTAGATCGCCGGACAGGGAACACCGGGGAGCTGTTTTTT,CASSLDRRTGNTGELFF
NA,TRBV6-2/TRBV6-3,TRBJ2-7,few,TGTGCCAGCAGTTACCCTCTTCGACTAGGGTTACACGAGCAGTACTTC,CASSYPLRLGLHEQYF
NA,TRBV5-1,TRBJ2-3,NA,TGCGCCAGCAGCTTGGGCCGCGACACAACAGATACGCAGTATTTT,CASSLGRDTTDTQYF